This TCR beta chain was obtained from a study of cytomegalovirus exposure and HLA in healthy donors. Study observations and caveats: The classifier was said to identify cytomegalovirus status with high specificity and sensitivity. The study designated 160 or so TCR beta chains cytomegalovirus-associated.

TCRdb keeps only in-frame clones here, not all; method: immunoSEQ multiplex PCR. The table records about 56,000 clones, approximately 89% of them present only once. Regarding this clone: The antigen remains unidentified.

CDR1 and CDR2 from the germline V gene are SNHLY and FYNNEI. The CDR3 spans 15 residues. V lost 7 bases, J lost 0 bases, and 10 bases lay in between. The TCR originated in a woman younger than 30 in good health and CMV-seronegative. V usage is TRBV2 and J usage is TRBJ2-6; TRBD1 is a possible D gene (6 bases). Sequencing was performed on PBMCs. The CDR3 spells CASKQGSSGANVLTF. CDR3 bases: TGTGCCAGCAAGCAGGGGAGCTCTGGGGCCAACGTCCTGACTTTC.